This T cell receptor (beta chain) is from a study of blood T cell repertoires in COVID-19 (dated by TCRdb to the early 2020s). A note on the overall study: Samples from collaborators originated in the United States, Italy and Spain and spanned both the acute and convalescent phases of COVID-19. The prospective study material was composed of cDNA or gDNA derived from T cells, B-cell-depleted T cells, or PBMCs. The repertoires were released in a freely available public database meant as a resource for research on the immune response to SARS-CoV-2. Samples were obtained from the ongoing ImmuneRACE study (first 160 participants) and from 1,254 subjects provided by 6 global collaborators. Where HLA class I and class II types were available, the types were taken from metadata supplied by the sample provider, not from assay-based typing. Deeply sampled blood TCRbeta repertoires from subjects exposed to, actively infected with, or recovered from COVID-19 were included in the dataset. The sample metadata nearly always contained a de-identified subject ID, COVID-19 status, age in years and sex. What the study reported, not specific to this receptor: Clinical and demographic metadata were provided uncurated, with the amount varying by source and participant.

Whole blood was collected in K2EDTA tubes by collaborating institutions according to the institutions' own protocols. For TCRbeta analysis, collaborators shipped samples in one of three forms: frozen whole blood, isolated PBMCs, or DNA extracted from either of those sample types. CDR1 is given as DFQATT and CDR2 as SNEGSKA, both from the germline V gene (reference sequence). Trimming at the junction amounts to 6 bases on V and 5 bases on J, and the germline ends lie 10 bases apart. The CDR3 covers 11 residues, taking in both the cysteine and the phenylalanine. CDR3 DNA is the only sequence kept; it has 33 bases, read in frame from the first base. Points on this clone: No antigen is known for it. Per-base qualities were not stored, and no clone one base away is much larger.

The immunoSEQ Assay, a bias-controlled multiplex PCR, was used to amplify TCRbeta CDR3 regions from genomic DNA. The source study handled its data this way. Within the assay, amplification of reference gene primers was used to estimate how many nucleated cells each sample contained. To quantify the absolute abundance of each unique TCRbeta CDR3 rearrangement, sequence reads were collapsed and filtered. For each sample, productive Simpson clonality was calculated by taking the square root of Simpson's diversity index across productive rearrangements. TCRdb took over this immuneACCESS table, retaining in-frame rearrangements with V and J assigned. Such tables are incomplete; in checked studies, under half of the missing clones stem from an unresolved V gene, and the remainder is unexplained. The V and J calls and clone size are taken from that table; D and trimming were inferred from the DNA. The sample table records about 75,000 clones; roughly 78% of these occur just once. The top ten clones comprise about 5.4% of the sample.

Sequenced input: peripheral blood. The receptor comes from a woman of 80 years or more with active or convalescent COVID-19. The chain is encoded by TRBV20-1 joined to TRBJ2-5, with no confident D gene call. The CDR3 protein sequence reads: CSAHPRETQYF. The DNA sequence is TGCAGTGCCCACCCCCGGGAGACCCAGTACTTC.